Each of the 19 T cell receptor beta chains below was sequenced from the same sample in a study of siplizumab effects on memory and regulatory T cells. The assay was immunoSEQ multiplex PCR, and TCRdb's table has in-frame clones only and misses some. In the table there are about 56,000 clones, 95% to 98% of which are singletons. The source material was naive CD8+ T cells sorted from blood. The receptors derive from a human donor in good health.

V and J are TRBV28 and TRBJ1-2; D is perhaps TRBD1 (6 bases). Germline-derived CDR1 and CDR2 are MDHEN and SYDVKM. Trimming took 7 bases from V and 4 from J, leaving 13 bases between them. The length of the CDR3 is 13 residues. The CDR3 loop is CASTLGGGYGYTF. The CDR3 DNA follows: TGTGCCAGCACTCTAGGGGGGGGCTATGGCTACACCTTC.

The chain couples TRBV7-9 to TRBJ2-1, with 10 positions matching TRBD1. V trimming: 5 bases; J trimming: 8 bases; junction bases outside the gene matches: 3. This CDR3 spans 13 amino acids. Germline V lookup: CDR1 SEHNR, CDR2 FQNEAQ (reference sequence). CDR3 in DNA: TGTGCCAGCAGCGGGACAGGGGTCGATGAGCAGTTCTTC. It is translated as CASSGTGVDEQFF.

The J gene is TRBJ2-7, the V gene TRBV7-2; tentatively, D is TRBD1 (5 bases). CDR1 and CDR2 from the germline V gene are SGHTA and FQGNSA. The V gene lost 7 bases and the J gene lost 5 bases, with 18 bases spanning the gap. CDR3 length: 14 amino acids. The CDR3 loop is CASTLLGVTNEQYF. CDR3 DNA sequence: TGTGCCAGCACCCTTCTAGGGGTCACGAACGAGCAGTACTTC.

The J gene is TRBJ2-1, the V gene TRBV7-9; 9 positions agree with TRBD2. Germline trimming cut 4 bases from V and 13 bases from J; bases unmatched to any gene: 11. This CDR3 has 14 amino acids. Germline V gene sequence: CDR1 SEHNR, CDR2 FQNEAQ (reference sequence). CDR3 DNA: TGTGCCAGCAGCTACCCCGGGACTAGCCCTGGTCAGTTCTTC. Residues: CASSYPGTSPGQFF.

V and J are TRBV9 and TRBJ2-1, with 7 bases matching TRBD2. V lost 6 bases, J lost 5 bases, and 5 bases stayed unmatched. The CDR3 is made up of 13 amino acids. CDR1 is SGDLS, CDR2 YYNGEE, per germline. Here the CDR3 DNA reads TGTGCCAGCACCGACGGGGGGAACAATGAGCAGTTCTTC. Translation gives CASTDGGNNEQFF.

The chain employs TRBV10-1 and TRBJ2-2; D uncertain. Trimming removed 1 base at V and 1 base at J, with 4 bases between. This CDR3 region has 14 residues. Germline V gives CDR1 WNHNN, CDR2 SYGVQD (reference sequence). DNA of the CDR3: TGCGCCAGCAGTGAGTTGGGGAACACCGGGGAGCTGTTTTTT. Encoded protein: CASSELGNTGELFF.

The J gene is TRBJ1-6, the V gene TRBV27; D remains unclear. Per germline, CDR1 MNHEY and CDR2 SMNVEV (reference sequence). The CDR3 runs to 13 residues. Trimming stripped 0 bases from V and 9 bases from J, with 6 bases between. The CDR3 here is CASSLSPSSPLHF. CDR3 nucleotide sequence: TGTGCCAGCAGTTTATCCCCTTCTTCACCCCTCCACTTT.

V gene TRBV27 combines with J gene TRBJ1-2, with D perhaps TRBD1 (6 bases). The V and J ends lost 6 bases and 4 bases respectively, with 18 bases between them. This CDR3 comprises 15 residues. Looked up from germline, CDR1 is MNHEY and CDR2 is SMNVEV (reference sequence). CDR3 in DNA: TGTGCCAGCAGCCCTCAATGGGGGGCAATCTATGGCTACACCTTC. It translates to CASSPQWGAIYGYTF.

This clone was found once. The CDR3, as DNA: TGTGCCAGCGAACGACTTAGCAAGGGGCTACCGGGGGGCGACGGCTACACCTTC. As protein: CASERLSKGLPGGDGYTF. This chain joins TRBV7-9 and TRBJ1-2; TRBD1 might be the D (6 bases). Between the trimmed V and J ends, which lost 8 bases and 8 bases, there was a span of 33 bases. There are 18 residues in the CDR3. Germline assignment: CDR1 SEHNR and CDR2 FQNEAQ (reference sequence).

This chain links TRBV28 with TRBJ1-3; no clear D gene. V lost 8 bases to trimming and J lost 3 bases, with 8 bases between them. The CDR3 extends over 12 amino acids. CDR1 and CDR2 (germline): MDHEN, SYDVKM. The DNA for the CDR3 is TGTGCCAGCTCGTATGGTGGAAACACCATATATTTT. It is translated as CASSYGGNTIYF. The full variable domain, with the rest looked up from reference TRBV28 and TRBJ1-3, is DVKVTQSSRYLVKRTGEKVFLECVQDMDHENMFWYRQDPGLGLRLIYFSYDVKMKEKGDIPEGYSVSREKKERFSLILESASTNQTSMYLCASSYGGNTIYFGEGSWLTVV.

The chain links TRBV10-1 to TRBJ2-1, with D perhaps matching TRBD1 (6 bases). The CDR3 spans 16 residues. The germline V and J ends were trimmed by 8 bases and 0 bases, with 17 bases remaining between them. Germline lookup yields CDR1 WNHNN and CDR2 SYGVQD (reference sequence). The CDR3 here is CASGPGLGGSYNEQFF. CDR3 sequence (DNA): TGCGCCAGCGGACCGGGGTTAGGGGGCTCCTACAATGAGCAGTTCTTC.

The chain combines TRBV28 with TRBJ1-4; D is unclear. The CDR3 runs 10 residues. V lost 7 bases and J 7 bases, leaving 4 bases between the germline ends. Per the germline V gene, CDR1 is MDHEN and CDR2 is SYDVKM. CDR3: CASMGEKLFF. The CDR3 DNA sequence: TGTGCCAGCATGGGTGAAAAACTGTTTTTT.

CDR3 sequence: CASSQLMVLSTEAFF. The CDR3 nucleotides read TGCGCCAGCAGCCAATTGATGGTATTGAGCACTGAAGCTTTCTTT. The gene calls are TRBV4-1 and TRBJ1-1; D ambiguous. V was trimmed by 2 bases and J by 4 bases, leaving 14 bases between them. Germline CDR1 is MGHRA and CDR2 is YSYEKL. The CDR3 is made up of 15 amino acids.

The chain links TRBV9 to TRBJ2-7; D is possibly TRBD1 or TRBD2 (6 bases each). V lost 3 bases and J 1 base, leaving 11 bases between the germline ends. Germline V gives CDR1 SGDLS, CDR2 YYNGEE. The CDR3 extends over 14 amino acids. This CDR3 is CASSAQGGSYEQYF. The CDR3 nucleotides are TGTGCCAGCAGCGCGCAAGGGGGGTCCTACGAGCAGTACTTC.

The CDR3 sequence is CASSYLQPAAGLDEQYF. The CDR3 DNA reads as TGTGCCAGCAGTTACCTACAGCCGGCAGCGGGATTGGACGAGCAGTACTTC. This chain joins TRBV27 and TRBJ2-7; 7 bases align to TRBD2. Germline assignment: CDR1 MNHEY and CDR2 SMNVEV (reference sequence). Trimming cost V 4 bases and J 5 bases; bases outside gene matches: 17. This CDR3 is 17 amino acids long.

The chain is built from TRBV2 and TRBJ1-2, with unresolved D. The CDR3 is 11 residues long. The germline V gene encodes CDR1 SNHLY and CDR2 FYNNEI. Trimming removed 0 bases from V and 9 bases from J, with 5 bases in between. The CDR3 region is CASSEAARYTF. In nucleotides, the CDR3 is TGTGCCAGCAGTGAAGCAGCGCGCTACACCTTC.

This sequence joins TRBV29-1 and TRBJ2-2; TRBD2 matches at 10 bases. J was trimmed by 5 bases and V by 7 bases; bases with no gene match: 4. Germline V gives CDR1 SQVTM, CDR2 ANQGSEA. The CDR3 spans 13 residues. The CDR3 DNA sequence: TGCAGCGGTTTAGCGGGAGGAACCGGGGAGCTGTTTTTT. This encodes CSGLAGGTGELFF.

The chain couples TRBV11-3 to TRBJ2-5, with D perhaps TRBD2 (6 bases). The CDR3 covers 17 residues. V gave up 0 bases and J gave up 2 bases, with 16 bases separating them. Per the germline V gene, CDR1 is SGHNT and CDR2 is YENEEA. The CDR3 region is CASSLDRRGGLQETQYF. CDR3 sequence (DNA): TGTGCCAGCAGCTTAGATCGGCGGGGCGGGTTACAAGAGACCCAGTACTTC.

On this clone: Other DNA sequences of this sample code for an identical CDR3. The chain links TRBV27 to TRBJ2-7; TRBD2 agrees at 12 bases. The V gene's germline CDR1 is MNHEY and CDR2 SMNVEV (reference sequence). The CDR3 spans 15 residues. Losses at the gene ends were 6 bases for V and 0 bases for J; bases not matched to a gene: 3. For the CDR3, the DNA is TGTGCCAGCAGACTAGCGGGAGGTTCCTCCTACGAGCAGTACTTC. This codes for CASRLAGGSSYEQYF.